A single sample gave rise to the 29 T cell receptor beta chains below, sequenced in a study of blood T cells in healthy people across ages. Primers used in a second PCR of about 6 to 11 cycles were a sample-barcoded 5' primer and a J-beta primer mix. TCRdb re-called the 5' RACE reads through MiXCR, storing one row per CDR3 protein. Of about 800,000 distinct CDR3 sequences in the sample, around 25% are singletons; the top ten hold approximately 3.7%. These data were also filed under a second study, of T cells of mothers and their children.

Sequencing was performed on blood. These receptors were collected from a boy younger than 18 in good health.

This clonotype has just a few counts. The chain is built from TRBV19 and TRBJ2-1; D is uncertain. This CDR3 has 17 amino acids. Trimming left V 1 base short and J 4 bases short, with 17 bases between. Germline CDR1 and CDR2: LNHDA and SQIVND (reference sequence). CDR3 in DNA: TGTGCCAGTAGTATAGGCGCCGGGTCGGCAAGATACAATGAGCAGTTCTTC. As protein: CASSIGAGSARYNEQFF.

The chain uses TRBV20-1 and TRBJ2-1, with TRBD1 matching over 7 bases. The germline V gene encodes CDR1 DFQATT and CDR2 SNEGSKA (reference sequence). V lost 1 base and J lost 2; bases outside the gene matches: 11. The CDR3 runs to 17 residues. The CDR3 DNA reads as TGCAGTGCTAGAGTCGGGCTTGCAGGGGGTACCTACAATGAGCAGTTCTTC. Translation gives CSARVGLAGGTYNEQFF.

This clonotype was seen a handful of times. The CDR3 protein is CASSWAKERNTF. The CDR3 DNA follows: TGTGCCAGCAGTTGGGCGAAGGAGCGTAACACCTTC. The chain combines TRBV12-3 or TRBV12-4 with TRBJ1-2; no firm D call. V lost 4 bases and J lost 12, with 15 bases in between. This CDR3 spans 12 amino acids.

This clonotype has only a few counts. The genes are TRBV7-2 and TRBJ2-1; no clear D gene. The V gene lost 2 bases and the J gene lost 9 bases, with 8 bases spanning the gap. In germline, CDR1 is SGHTA, CDR2 FQGNSA. The CDR3 is 12 residues long. The CDR3 DNA reads as TGTGCCAGCAGCTTAAGAGCTCCTGAGCAGTTCTTC. Residues: CASSLRAPEQFF.

V usage is TRBV7-2 and J usage is TRBJ2-6; TRBD2 agrees at 9 bases. There are 16 residues in the CDR3. From germline, CDR1 is SGHTA and CDR2 FQGNSA. The V gene end was trimmed by 6 bases and the J gene end by 2 bases; junction bases not matched to a gene: 5. The CDR3 spells CASRRSGGTGANVLTF. CDR3 sequence (DNA): TGTGCCAGCAGAAGGAGCGGGGGGACTGGGGCCAACGTCCTGACTTTC.

This clonotype was seen just once. The chain links TRBV20-1 to TRBJ2-1, with 7 bases matching TRBD2. V shed 4 bases, J shed 6 bases, and the junction held 9 bases outside the gene matches. CDR1 and CDR2 from the germline V gene are DFQATT and SNEGSKA (reference sequence). CDR3 length: 14 residues. The CDR3 spells CSATWTSVSNEQFF. For the CDR3, the DNA is TGCAGTGCTACCTGGACTAGTGTGAGCAATGAGCAGTTCTTC.

The chain combines TRBV20-1 with TRBJ2-2, with D maybe TRBD1 (7 bases). Germline CDR1 is DFQATT and CDR2 is SNEGSKA (reference sequence). V lost 0 bases to trimming and J lost 4 bases, with 15 bases between them. The CDR3 runs to 16 residues. CDR3 in amino acids: CSAREPRQGLTGELFF. Here the CDR3 DNA reads TGCAGTGCTAGAGAGCCCAGACAGGGACTCACCGGGGAGCTGTTTTTT.

The V gene is TRBV4-3, the J gene TRBJ2-7, with 10 positions matching TRBD1. Germline V lookup: CDR1 LGHNA, CDR2 YSLEER. This CDR3 has 17 residues. Trimming at V came to 1 base and at J to 2 bases, leaving 8 bases not matched to a gene. CDR3 coding DNA: TGCGCCAGCAGCCAAGGGACAGGGGGTATGCTAGCCTACGAGCAGTACTTC. It translates to CASSQGTGGMLAYEQYF.

The V call is TRBV4-3, the J call TRBJ2-5; 8 bases are a match to TRBD2. Germline V lookup: CDR1 LGHNA, CDR2 YSLEER. The length of the CDR3 is 16 residues. With 0 bases clipped from V and 5 bases from J, the junction kept 8 bases outside the gene matches. The DNA of the CDR3 is TGCGCCAGCAGCCAAGATGTCGAGCGGGGGAGGGAGACCCAGTACTTC. Translating gives CASSQDVERGRETQYF.

There are a few counts of this clonotype. This rearrangement joins TRBV4-1 to TRBJ1-2; a weak D match, TRBD1 (5 bases). The germline gives CDR1 MGHRA, CDR2 YSYEKL. The CDR3 is made up of 15 amino acids. The V end was cut by 4 bases, the J end by 3 bases, with 15 bases between. The CDR3 here is CASSRPGGADYGYTF. CDR3 DNA: TGCGCCAGCAGCCGACCGGGGGGTGCGGACTATGGCTACACCTTC.

This clonotype was seen a few times. The CDR3 here is CSATETSGFYEQYF. The CDR3, as DNA: TGCAGTGCTACGGAGACTAGCGGTTTTTACGAGCAGTACTTC. The chain has TRBV20-1 and TRBJ2-7; the match to TRBD2 covers 9 bases. Germline V gene lookup returns CDR1 DFQATT and CDR2 SNEGSKA (reference sequence). The CDR3 loop spans 14 amino acids. The V segment lost 4 bases and the J segment 4 bases; nucleotides outside the gene matches: 8.

This clonotype has only a few counts. The chain employs TRBV7-9 and TRBJ2-5; 10 nucleotides align to TRBD1. The DNA end lines up better with TRBJ2-1; the J call may be wrong. The CDR3 contains 15 residues. CDR1 and CDR2 (germline): SEHNR, FQNEAQ (reference sequence). CDR3: CASSHGPGQGNEQFF. The CDR3 bases are TGTGCCAGCAGCCACGGACCGGGACAGGGGAATGAGCAGTTCTTC.

The chain joins TRBV4-3 to TRBJ2-5, with a possible D match to TRBD1 (6 bases). Trimming left V 1 base short and J 5 bases short, with 8 bases between. The CDR3 has 13 residues. The V gene's germline CDR1 is LGHNA and CDR2 YSLEER. CDR3 amino acids: CASSQVTGETQYF. As DNA, the CDR3 is TGCGCCAGCAGCCAAGTCACAGGGGAGACCCAGTACTTC.

This clonotype was found a few times. This chain links TRBV12-3 or TRBV12-4 with TRBJ2-5, with 9 bases identical to TRBD2. The end of the DNA aligns better with TRBJ2-7, so the J call may be wrong. The CDR3 loop spans 15 amino acids. The DNA for the CDR3 is TGTGCCAGCACCTTTAGCGGGGGTCTGGACTACGAGCAGTACTTC. As protein: CASTFSGGLDYEQYF.

This chain connects TRBV6-1 to TRBJ1-2; TRBD1 matches at 7 bases. The CDR3 spans 14 residues. The germline CDR1 and CDR2 sequences are MNHNS and SASEGT. V dropped 6 bases and J dropped 1; count of bases not matched to a gene: 5. CDR3 loop: CASRGDSINYGYTF. CDR3 bases: TGTGCCAGCAGGGGGGACAGCATTAACTATGGCTACACCTTC.

V gene TRBV12-3 or TRBV12-4 combines with J gene TRBJ2-1; 10 bases line up with TRBD1. The CDR3 is 16 residues long. The trim removed 8 bases at V and 13 bases at J, leaving 20 bases unmatched. In DNA form, the CDR3 reads TGTGCCAGCGGAAGACGGGGGGGGACAGGGGAGCCTCGCCAGTTCTTC. Translated: CASGRRGGTGEPRQFF.

The chain carries TRBV29-1 and TRBJ2-1, with 7 bases fitting TRBD1. V gave up 5 bases and J gave up 1 base; unmatched junction bases: 8. Germline-derived CDR1 and CDR2 are SQVTM and ANQGSEA. This CDR3 comprises 15 residues. CDR3 loop: CSVKGPGGSYNEQFF. In DNA, the CDR3 is TGCAGCGTTAAGGGGCCAGGGGGATCCTACAATGAGCAGTTCTTC.

The chain carries TRBV24-1 and TRBJ2-2; D is uncertain. The V end lost 7 bases, the J end lost 3 bases, and 2 bases lay between the germline ends. The V gene's germline CDR1 is KGHDR and CDR2 SFDVKD. The CDR3 totals 11 residues. Written as DNA, the CDR3 is TGTGCCACCAGAGACACCGGGGAGCTGTTTTTT. Protein: CATRDTGELFF.

The rearrangement links TRBV29-1 to TRBJ2-7; D possibly matches TRBD1 or TRBD2 (5 bases each). The CDR3 loop spans 11 amino acids. Per the germline V gene, CDR1 is SQVTM and CDR2 is ANQGSEA. Deletions cut 1 base from V and 5 bases from J, with 6 bases between. CDR3 sequence: CSVEGGNEQYF. The CDR3 DNA reads as TGCAGCGTTGAAGGGGGGAACGAGCAGTACTTC.

This clonotype showed up just a few times. The chain carries TRBV6-1 and TRBJ2-7; a possible D gene is TRBD2 (7 bases). This CDR3 comprises 13 residues. V lost 4 bases and J 5 bases, leaving 12 bases between the germline ends. Germline CDR1 is MNHNS and CDR2 is SASEGT. The CDR3 is CASSARGGDEQYF. The CDR3 nucleotides are TGTGCCAGCAGTGCCCGAGGGGGGGACGAGCAGTACTTC.

This clonotype was picked up a small number of times. The gene calls are TRBV27 and TRBJ2-7, with 7 nucleotides matching TRBD1. The CDR3 loop spans 20 amino acids. The junction had 20 bases not matched to a gene; V was cut back by 3 bases and J by 0 bases. CDR1 and CDR2 (germline): MNHEY, SMNVEV (reference sequence). DNA of the CDR3: TGTGCCAGCAGTTTCTTCTTACCTTCGGGTGGACAGGATTTCTCCTACGAGCAGTACTTC. Translated: CASSFFLPSGGQDFSYEQYF.

The J gene is TRBJ2-3, the V gene TRBV12-3 or TRBV12-4; D not resolved. The CDR3 length is 18 residues. V lost 6 bases, J lost 1 base, and 23 bases lay in between. CDR3: CASSRLVSAFNGTDTQYF. In DNA, the CDR3 is TGTGCCAGCAGCCGATTGGTCAGTGCCTTTAACGGCACAGATACGCAGTATTTT.

This chain links TRBV12-3 or TRBV12-4 with TRBJ1-5; no firm D call. V was clipped by 5 bases and J by 1 base, with 9 bases between them. The CDR3 runs to 14 residues. CDR3 sequence (DNA): TGTGCCAGCAGTCGACACCCCAGCAATCAGCCCCAGCATTTT. Encoded protein: CASSRHPSNQPQHF.

The table lists this clonotype with a few counts. The chain links TRBV6-6 to TRBJ2-3; TRBD1 agrees at 8 bases. Germline loops: CDR1 MNHNY, CDR2 SVGAGI (reference sequence). The trim removed 5 bases at V and 4 bases at J, leaving 5 bases unmatched. The CDR3 length is 14 residues. CDR3 coding DNA: TGTGCCAGCAGTAAACCGGGACAGGCAGATACGCAGTATTTT. Translated, it gives CASSKPGQADTQYF.

This clonotype was recorded a few times. V gene TRBV29-1 combines with J gene TRBJ1-2; D is unclear. Germline V gene sequence: CDR1 SQVTM, CDR2 ANQGSEA. There are 13 residues in the CDR3. Trimming took 7 bases from V and 6 from J, leaving 18 bases between them. Here the CDR3 reads CSAQVEGVHGYTF. In nucleotides, the CDR3 is TGCAGCGCCCAAGTCGAGGGAGTCCATGGCTACACCTTC.

The chain employs TRBV7-2 and TRBJ2-1, with TRBD2 matching over 9 bases. CDR1 and CDR2 (germline): SGHTA, FQGNSA. J lost 8 bases, V lost 1 base, and 12 bases had no gene match. The CDR3 spans 17 residues. The DNA of the CDR3 is TGTGCCAGCAGCTTAGGGCTGCGGGGGGGCCGCGGGGATGAGCAGTTCTTC. This encodes CASSLGLRGGRGDEQFF.

This clonotype was seen a handful of times. The J gene is TRBJ2-5, the V gene TRBV9; a weak D match, TRBD2 (7 bases). The CDR3 covers 15 residues. Trimming removed 6 bases at V and 5 bases at J, with 20 bases between. In germline, CDR1 is SGDLS, CDR2 YYNGEE. The DNA for the CDR3 is TGTGCCAGCACCAAGACGGGGGGTGACAGGGAGACCCAGTACTTC. This gives the protein CASTKTGGDRETQYF. The variable domain in full, with the rest retrieved from reference TRBV9 and TRBJ2-5, is DSGVTQTPKHLITATGQRVTLRCSPRSGDLSVYWYQQSLDQGLQFLIQYYNGEERAKGNILERFSAQQFPDLHSELNLSSLELGDSALYFCASTKTGGDRETQYFGPGTRLLVL.

The chain couples TRBV20-1 to TRBJ2-5; tentatively, D is TRBD1 (6 bases). Germline V gene sequence: CDR1 DFQATT, CDR2 SNEGSKA (reference sequence). The length of the CDR3 is 13 residues. Trimming left V 0 bases short and J 3 bases short, with 8 bases between. The CDR3 region is CSARETGEETQYF. CDR3 bases: TGCAGTGCTAGAGAGACAGGTGAAGAGACCCAGTACTTC.

This clonotype came up many times. The genes are TRBV7-9 and TRBJ1-5, with unresolved D. CDR3 length: 12 amino acids. The V end lost 1 base, the J end lost 2 bases, and 0 bases lay between the germline ends. The germline V gene has CDR1 SEHNR and CDR2 FQNEAQ (reference sequence). CDR3 in DNA: TGTGCCAGCAGCTTAGGCAATCAGCCCCAGCATTTT. Residues: CASSLGNQPQHF.